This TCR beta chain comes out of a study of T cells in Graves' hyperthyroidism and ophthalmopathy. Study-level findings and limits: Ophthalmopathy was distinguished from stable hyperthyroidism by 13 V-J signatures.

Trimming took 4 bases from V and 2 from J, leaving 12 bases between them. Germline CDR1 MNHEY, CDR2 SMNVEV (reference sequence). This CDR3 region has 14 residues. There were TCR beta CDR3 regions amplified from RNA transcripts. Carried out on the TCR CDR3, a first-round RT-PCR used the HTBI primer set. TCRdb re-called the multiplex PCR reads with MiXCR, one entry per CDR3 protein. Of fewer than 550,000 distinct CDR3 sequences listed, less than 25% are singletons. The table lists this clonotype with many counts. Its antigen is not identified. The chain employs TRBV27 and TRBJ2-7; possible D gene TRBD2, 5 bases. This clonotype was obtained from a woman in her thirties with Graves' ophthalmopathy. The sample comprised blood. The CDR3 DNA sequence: TGTGCCAGCAGTTCCCAGGACTCCCCCTACGAGCAGTACTTC. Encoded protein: CASSSQDSPYEQYF.